This TCR beta chain is drawn from a study of cytomegalovirus exposure and HLA in healthy donors (dated by TCRdb to between 2016 and 2019). For the study in its entirety: An earlier analysis of approximately 640 of the donors reported approximately 300 Gb of sequence data and 117 million unique TCR beta sequences from around 200 million T cells. An early release covering 500 to 750 HLA-typed donors comprised about 320 gigabases of sequencing data and around 85 million unique TCR sequences. Among the approximately 400 genotyped donors, around 81% belonged to the genetic ancestry cluster associated with self-reported Caucasian donors. The study was designed to test whether signatures of past pathogen exposure could be identified by cataloging public T cell receptors. The T cell repertoires of 666 subjects were profiled by immunosequencing and related to cytomegalovirus serostatus. In addition to the first cohort of around 670 subjects, a separate validation cohort of about 120 different subjects was used. The study combined high-throughput TCR immunosequencing, statistical association of individual TCRs with disease status, and machine learning to predict cytomegalovirus infection status. A later analysis re-analyzed previously published TCR beta repertoires from 600 to 850 donors and added high-resolution HLA genotyping to study TCR occurrence patterns. In the later analysis, no new phenotypic data were used to find candidate immune exposures; instead, reliance was placed on TCR beta sequences and their occurrence across donors. An earlier analysis of 587 of the donors applied high-throughput TCR beta sequencing to assess whether each TCR beta V gene segment acted as functional or pseudogenic. Donor age, sex, ethnicity and CMV serostatus were collected together with the repertoire data. A later genetic analysis took genome-wide SNP genotypes for about 65% of the roughly 670 donors and used that subset as a discovery cohort. All discovery cohort repertoires had been generated on a single sequencing platform. Both class I and class II loci were covered by HLA typing, at four-digit resolution. The number of typed donors differed by locus: roughly 620-640 for A, B, C, DRB1 and DQB1; some 500 for DQA1; 606 for DPA1; and 400 to 480 for DPB1. Roughly 5 DR-DQ haplotypes were treated as single units for association and clustering because of strong linkage in the cohort. On average, approximately 250,000 unique TCR beta nucleotide sequences were sequenced per donor among 300 to 500 genotyped donors of the cohort, with 15% to 20% of those sequences being non-productive.

To note about this clone: Its target antigen remains unknown. The record has no base qualities; no much larger clone is one base away.

What the research found in general, with its limitations: The study gave a list of 150 to 200 TCR beta chains associated with cytomegalovirus. Assigning TCR associations to individual alleles was difficult when HLA alleles, especially DR and DQ, strongly co-occurred. In a later genetic analysis, a missense DCLRE1C variant was associated with V-gene and J-gene trimming of TCR beta chains, and the association was replicated in an independent cohort. The cohort was sequenced for TCR beta chains only, and without alpha or paired-chain data the features that could be detected were limited. Most CMV-associated TCR beta chains appeared to be HLA-restricted in a later analysis, and the HLA associations seemed to be driven largely by CMV exposure. Correlated functional status among segregating V segments might reflect linkage disequilibrium, but an unknown experimental factor could not be ruled out. A further reported finding was that TCR beta sequences accurately predicted the HLA-A and HLA-B alleles for most subjects in the first cohort. Broadly in line with IMGT annotations, most TCR beta V segments showed up in productive rearrangements about 87% or about 30% of the time in an earlier analysis of 587 of the donors. Compared with equally common non-associated chains, HLA-associated TCR beta chains in a later analysis were more clonally expanded and had lower generation probabilities. Because the 87-base-pair reads could not distinguish some IMGT-functional V segments, including TRBV6-2 and TRBV6-3, those segments were excluded. Because HLA typing was missing for some donors at each locus, association tests included only the typed subset. The authors suggested that the approach could potentially be extended to other disease states and immunological phenotypes. A later analysis associated 16,951 TCR beta sequences with specific HLA alleles at a false discovery rate of 0.05. In vitro tests confirmed that a few of the cytomegalovirus-associated TCR beta chains recognize cytomegalovirus antigens. Several of the top co-occurrence clusters appeared to be linked to parvovirus B19, influenza, CMV and Epstein-Barr virus, according to a later analysis. Because counts were too low, roughly 16 rarely observed V segments, including chromosome 9 orphons, were excluded from the earlier analysis of around 640 of the donors. In a later analysis, the rate of TCR association differed among HLA loci, with DRB1 alleles having the most associated TCRs and HLA-C alleles having the fewest. The presence/absence analyses assumed that sequencing depth was roughly uniform across donors, and that assumption may not be true. The only immune exposure information available for the cohort was CMV serostatus. Cytomegalovirus status was reported to be diagnosed by the classifier with high specificity and sensitivity in both the original and validation cohorts. A cluster of highly shared sequence variants was judged likely to be a technical artifact of the sequencing pipeline. According to a later genetic analysis, donors in an Asian-associated ancestry cluster had fewer N-insertions in productive TCRs than the approximately 630-donor mean. Across donors, most TCR sequences were observed very rarely, whereas some public TCRs were present in many individuals.

Libraries were made using the immunoSEQ multiplex PCR assay. A mixture of 60 forward primers for TCR Vbeta segments and 13 reverse primers for TCR Jbeta segments was used in the multiplex PCR. A multiplex PCR assay on genomic DNA amplified the CDR3 region of rearranged TCR beta genes. On the Illumina HiSeq System, the amplified TCR beta libraries were sequenced as 87-base-pair reads. On the study's bioinformatics: Across the 500 to 750 repertoires, a later analysis counted approximately 83 million unique TCR beta chains, 8.5 million to 12 million of which were shared by at least two donors. Raw reads were error-corrected and collapsed into unique sequences by a nearest-neighbor algorithm in which closely related sequences were merged to remove PCR and sequencing errors. V, D and J gene segments were assigned by aligning CDR3 sequences to IMGT reference sequences. Each retained sequence needed at least a six-nucleotide match to both a V gene segment and a J gene segment. Rearrangements were called productive when the CDR3 lacked stop codons and stayed in frame with V and J; all others were non-productive. Following IMGT convention, CDR3 was defined as the stretch from the second conserved V-encoded cysteine up to the conserved J-encoded phenylalanine. In an earlier analysis of more than 550 of the donors, sequences lacking an unambiguous match to a single V gene segment were excluded. An earlier analysis of a few hundred of the donors called V segments functional above 56.7% productive rearrangements and segregating when the between-donor standard deviation exceeded 5%. To diagnose cytomegalovirus status from the catalog of TCR beta chain sequences, a statistical classification framework was built. In a later analysis, V and J genes were assigned by comparing TCR nucleotide sequences against IMGT/GENE-DB human TR gene sequences. A later analysis assigned CDR3 sequences and most-parsimonious VDJ recombination scenarios with the TCRdist pipeline. A later analysis defined each TCR beta chain by its CDR3 amino acid sequence plus V-gene family, and excluded reads lacking a unique V-gene family. As a way to deal with suspected cross-contamination and a sequencing artifact, a later analysis dropped hundreds of nucleotide sequences that were highly shared and had low generation probability. In a later analysis, a clonal expansion index for each public chain was calculated from normalized within-repertoire ranks of inferred template counts. A later analysis computed generation probabilities with a VDJ recombination model fitted to out-of-frame rearrangements, and checked the results against IGoR. A later analysis scored TCR-TCR, TCR-HLA and TCR-CMV co-occurrence with hypergeometric tests, applying a repertoire-size bias correction to TCR pairs. A later analysis estimated false discovery rates by permuting HLA or CMV assignments 20 times. In a later analysis, co-occurring TCRs were grouped using DBSCAN, and TCRdist sequence similarity was added for clustering within HLA-allele-positive subsets. For co-occurrence clustering, repertoires with fewer than 30,000 or more than 120,000 public chains were excluded, along with a handful of repertoires with anomalous nucleotide sharing. TCRdb mirrors the immuneACCESS table, restricted to in-frame sequences. Some clones are absent from its copies; in checked studies, under half trace to an unresolved V gene, and the reason for the others is unknown. Clone size and V and J calls were adopted from that table, with D and trimming inferred from the DNA. The table for this sample lists 50,000 to 70,000 clones; roughly 80% of them were counted only once. Jointly, the top ten make up 3% of the sample.

The cohort was made up of several hundred healthy bone marrow donors. All cohort members were sampled while nominally healthy, although unrecorded immune exposures were likely present. The donor tested CMV seropositive and was one of the 289 seropositive cohort members. Every donor gave a peripheral blood sample, and the peripheral blood mononuclear cells from that sample were used for TCR beta sequencing. The Qiagen DNeasy Blood Extraction Kit was used to extract genomic DNA from the blood cell samples. CDR1 and CDR2 are drawn from the germline V gene: MNHEY, SVGAGI. V loses 6 bases at its end and J loses 2 bases; junction bases beyond the gene matches: 8. The CDR3 has 15 amino acids, counting the end cysteine and phenylalanine. Only CDR3 DNA is held: 45 bases, read in frame from base 1.

This receptor was taken from a girl aged 5-17 years in good health and CMV-seropositive. Material: PBMCs. The chain employs TRBV6-5 and TRBJ2-3, with 7 bases in between that match TRBD2. The sequence in DNA is TGTGCCAGCAGCCAGTCGGGGGGTTTCACAGATACGCAGTATTTT. This translates into CASSQSGGFTDTQYF.